The next 23 T cell receptor beta chains were all read from a single sample in a study of read filtering for tumor transcriptome and immune sequencing. The library was built from 400 to 500 ng RNA with molecular barcoded adaptors for alpha/delta and beta/gamma chains. TCRdb processed the reads anew with MiXCR; each CDR3 protein has one entry. Of roughly 130,000 distinct CDR3 sequences listed, 10% to 15% are singletons. Sequencing was performed on a population of CD138-negative cells sorted from bone marrow. The receptors come from a donor aged 40 or over with multiple myeloma.

The table lists this clonotype with many counts. The chain recombines TRBV12-3 or TRBV12-4 with TRBJ1-5; 7 bases map to TRBD1. The CDR3 totals 13 residues. V shed 4 bases, J shed 4 bases, and the junction held 1 base outside the gene matches. DNA for the CDR3: TGTGCCAGCAGTTCGACAGGGAATCAGCCCCAGCATTTT. Protein product: CASSSTGNQPQHF.

This clonotype was found many times. The chain couples TRBV29-1 to TRBJ2-5, with no clear D. V was trimmed by 4 bases and J by 0 bases, leaving 6 bases between them. Germline CDR1 is SQVTM and CDR2 is ANQGSEA. The CDR3 is 12 amino acids. CDR3 loop: CSVVEHQETQYF. CDR3 sequence (DNA): TGCAGCGTTGTAGAGCACCAAGAGACCCAGTACTTC.

Of note for this clonotype: This may be a read error: a much more frequent sequence differs by one nucleotide. This rearrangement joins TRBV25-1 to TRBJ1-1, with 11 bases fitting TRBD1. Unmatched junction bases numbered 5, after V lost 4 bases and J lost 4 bases. The V gene's germline CDR1 is MGHDK and CDR2 SYGVNS. The CDR3 is 15 amino acids. The CDR3 DNA sequence: TGTGCCAGCAGTGGAGCCGGGACAGGGGGCACTGAAGCTTTCTTT. Translation: CASSGAGTGGTEAFF.

The table lists this clonotype with many counts. The V call is TRBV4-1, the J call TRBJ1-5; the D gene is possibly TRBD1 (5 bases). The CDR3 covers 16 residues. Per the germline V gene, CDR1 is MGHRA and CDR2 is YSYEKL. Between the trimmed V and J ends, which lost 4 bases and 2 bases, there was a span of 15 bases. The CDR3 here is CASSLVYGGGNQPQHF. The CDR3 nucleotides are TGCGCCAGCAGCCTCGTCTACGGGGGGGGCAATCAGCCCCAGCATTTT.

Ten or more counts support this clonotype. The chain recombines TRBV29-1 with TRBJ2-1; no reliable D call. There are 11 residues in the CDR3. Germline CDR1 and CDR2: SQVTM and ANQGSEA. With 3 bases removed from V and 3 bases from J, the gap between germline ends came to 3 bases. The CDR3 sequence: CSVDFYNEQFF. CDR3 coding DNA: TGCAGCGTTGACTTCTACAATGAGCAGTTCTTC.

Only a few counts were recorded for this clonotype. This rearrangement joins TRBV20-1 to TRBJ2-5; possibly TRBD2 for D (6 bases). V dropped 2 bases and J dropped 1 base, with 14 bases sitting between them. The CDR3 is 15 residues long. Looked up from germline, CDR1 is DFQATT and CDR2 is SNEGSKA (reference sequence). The CDR3 DNA sequence: TGCAGTGCTAGATCCGGGACTCGAAGCCAAGAGACCCAGTACTTC. Translated: CSARSGTRSQETQYF.

There are many counts of this clonotype. The gene calls are TRBV5-1 and TRBJ2-2, with 12 bases aligning to TRBD2. Per the germline V gene, CDR1 is SGHRS and CDR2 is YFSETQ. J lost 4 bases, V lost 7 bases, and 2 bases had no gene match. This CDR3 region has 14 residues. The CDR3 DNA follows: TGCGCCAGCGGGACTAGCGGGTTCACCGGGGAGCTGTTTTTT. Protein sequence: CASGTSGFTGELFF. Using reference TRBV5-1 and TRBJ2-2 for the parts outside the CDR3, the full variable domain is KAGVTQTPRYLIKTRGQQVTLSCSPISGHRSVSWYQQTPGQGLQFLFEYFSETQRNKGNFPGRFSGRQFSNSRSEMNVSTLELGDSALYLCASGTSGFTGELFFGEGSRLTVL.

The table lists this clonotype with many counts. For the CDR3, the DNA is TGTGCCAGCAGTCCAGAGGACAGGGGGTACGAGCAGTACTTC. This gives the protein CASSPEDRGYEQYF. The V gene is TRBV27, the J gene TRBJ2-7; 10 bases are a match to TRBD1. Trimming took 5 bases from V and 4 from J; bases not matched to a gene: 5. Germline assignment: CDR1 MNHEY and CDR2 SMNVEV (reference sequence). The CDR3 covers 14 residues.

This clonotype has just a few counts. The J gene is TRBJ2-7, the V gene TRBV6-5, with 7 bases aligning to TRBD1. Germline lookup yields CDR1 MNHEY and CDR2 SVGAGI. J was trimmed by 3 bases and V by 5 bases; bases with no gene match: 7. The CDR3 has 14 residues. CDR3 sequence reads: CASSRQGPLYEQYF. In DNA, the CDR3 is TGTGCCAGCAGTCGACAGGGTCCTCTCTACGAGCAGTACTTC.

This clonotype was counted at least ten times. This rearrangement joins TRBV7-8 to TRBJ2-5, with TRBD2 identical over 10 bases. The CDR3 is 17 residues long. Trimming cost V 0 bases and J 2 bases; bases outside gene matches: 6. In germline, CDR1 is SGHVS, CDR2 FQNEAQ. DNA for the CDR3: TGTGCCAGCAGCTTAGCGATCGGTAGCGGGGGGCAAGAGACCCAGTACTTC. It translates to CASSLAIGSGGQETQYF.

Regarding this clonotype: One end of the junction varies from germline; a read error may be responsible. This chain uses TRBV6-2 or TRBV6-3 with TRBJ2-1; D gene uncertain. Germline CDR1 MNHEY, CDR2 SVGEGT. The CDR3 is 15 residues long. DNA of the CDR3: TGTGCCAGCAGTCCTGAAGCAGGCCTTTACAGTGAGCAGTTCTTC. Protein: CASSPEAGLYSEQFF.

This clonotype was detected ten times or more. V is TRBV28 and J is TRBJ2-2; D is possibly TRBD1 or TRBD2 (5 bases each). The CDR3 spans 13 residues. The V and J ends lost 8 bases and 0 bases respectively, with 7 bases between them. Germline V CDR1 and CDR2: MDHEN, SYDVKM. The CDR3 here is CASGTTNTGELFF. The CDR3 nucleotides read TGTGCCAGCGGGACGACGAACACCGGGGAGCTGTTTTTT.

This CDR3 reads CSVEVSGSWVDEQFF. The CDR3 bases are TGCAGCGTTGAGGTGAGCGGGTCCTGGGTCGATGAGCAGTTCTTC. The V call is TRBV29-1, the J call TRBJ2-1; tentative D call: TRBD2 (6 bases). Germline V gene sequence: CDR1 SQVTM, CDR2 ANQGSEA. The V end lost 3 bases, the J end lost 8 bases, and 20 bases lay between the germline ends. This CDR3 contains 15 residues.

With respect to this clonotype: Since a much larger clone is just one base distant, this may be a read error. This chain uses TRBV28 with TRBJ1-2, with 8 bases fitting TRBD1. From germline, CDR1 is MDHEN and CDR2 SYDVKM. This CDR3 is 14 amino acids long. Germline trimming cut 2 bases from V and 4 bases from J; bases unmatched to any gene: 3. CDR3 in DNA: TGTGCCAGCAGTTTAAGGGACAGGCTCTATGGCTACACCTTC. Translating gives CASSLRDRLYGYTF.

For this clonotype: A read error is likely here: a far larger clone is one base away. The V gene is TRBV2, the J gene TRBJ2-1; no definite D call. The CDR3 length is 11 residues. Germline CDR1 is SNHLY and CDR2 is FYNNEI. Here the CDR3 reads CASSAYNEQLF. The CDR3 DNA sequence: TGTGCCAGCAGTGCTTACAATGAGCAGTTATTC.

This clonotype was picked up many times. The CDR3 loop is CAWRLSNEQFF. Written as DNA, the CDR3 is TGTGCCTGGAGGCTCTCCAATGAGCAGTTCTTC. The chain carries TRBV30 and TRBJ2-1; D uncertain. CDR1 and CDR2 from the germline V gene are GTSNPN and SVGIG (reference sequence). This CDR3 spans 11 amino acids. V dropped 3 bases and J dropped 6 bases, with 6 bases sitting between them.

This clonotype has at least ten counts. The chain employs TRBV7-9 and TRBJ2-1, with D perhaps matching TRBD2 (5 bases). From germline, CDR1 is SEHNR and CDR2 FQNEAQ (reference sequence). The CDR3 covers 14 residues. The ends were cut back, 4 bases at V and 7 bases at J, with 14 bases in the middle. The CDR3 reads CASSSGPRGNEQFF. CDR3 in DNA: TGTGCCAGCAGCTCTGGGCCAAGAGGGAATGAGCAGTTCTTC.

This clonotype was counted at least ten times. This rearrangement joins TRBV18 to TRBJ2-1; 10 positions agree with TRBD2. The CDR3 sequence is 16 residues long. Germline-derived CDR1 and CDR2 are KGHSH and LQKENI. J was trimmed by 4 bases and V by 3 bases; bases with no gene match: 6. The CDR3 loop reads CASSPLAGAGYNEQFF. The CDR3 DNA reads TGTGCCAGCTCACCCCTAGCGGGAGCGGGTTACAATGAGCAGTTCTTC.

This clonotype was counted once. A read error may account for a junction end that differs from germline. The rearrangement links TRBV4-1 to TRBJ2-2; maybe TRBD2 (7 bases). CDR3 length equals 17 residues. In germline, CDR1 is MGHRA, CDR2 YSYEKL. The CDR3 coding sequence is TGCGCCGGCAGCCCAAGATTCTTGCCGGGGGGCGCCGGGGAGCTGTTTTTT. Encoded protein: CAGSPRFLPGGAGELFF.

There are many counts of this clonotype. The chain employs TRBV4-1 and TRBJ2-5, with D hard to call. The CDR3 consists of 15 residues. CDR1 is MGHRA, CDR2 YSYEKL, per germline. Trimming removed 3 bases at V and 3 bases at J, with 14 bases between. CDR3 DNA: TGCGCCAGCAGCCACCGCGGCGCGGAAGAAGAGACCCAGTACTTC. Its translation: CASSHRGAEEETQYF.

This clonotype was seen repeatedly, ten times or more. This chain links TRBV19 with TRBJ2-3, with D possibly matching TRBD2 (6 bases). V was pared by 5 bases and J by 3 bases, with 12 bases between. This CDR3 is built from 14 residues. CDR1 and CDR2 (germline): LNHDA, SQIVND (reference sequence). The CDR3 sequence is CASSAGRRTDTQYF. The CDR3 coding sequence is TGTGCCAGTAGTGCGGGACGGAGGACAGATACGCAGTATTTT.

This clonotype was observed many times. This rearrangement joins TRBV3-1 to TRBJ2-2; weak D call: TRBD2 (5 bases). This CDR3 is built from 16 residues. V was cut by 3 bases and J by 6 bases, with 17 bases left in between. Germline values: CDR1 LGHDT, CDR2 YNNKEL (reference sequence). CDR3 DNA: TGTGCCAGCAGCCATTTACCCACAAGCGGCTCCGGGGAGCTGTTTTTT. It codes for CASSHLPTSGSGELFF.

The genes are TRBV2 and TRBJ2-3; D call uncertain. V was shortened by 10 bases and J by 0 bases, with 8 bases between the two germline ends. Germline V gives CDR1 SNHLY, CDR2 FYNNEI. The CDR3 is made up of 12 amino acids. The CDR3 spells CATGRSTDTQYF. In DNA, the CDR3 is TGTGCCACCGGACGGAGCACAGATACGCAGTATTTT.